The rows below give T cell receptor beta chains drawn from one sample of a study of shared clonotypes between healthy human individuals. Data came from immunoSEQ multiplex PCR; TCRdb stores just in-frame clones and leaves some out. The data contain approximately 1,000,000 clones, around 82% of them singletons. Sequencing input: memory CD4+ T cells from PBMCs. All receptors come from a man younger than 35 in good health. Some clones in this sample may be carry-over from other donors' samples. The CDR3 runs from the conserved cysteine through the conserved F or W. D genes are given only for firm matches. Some rows mark clone size as missing; the rest say once, few, many or name a class of expanded clone.

NA	few	TRBJ1-5	TRBV7-9	CASSLGTMGAQPQHF	TGTGCCAGCAGCTTAGGTACCATGGGGGCTCAGCCCCAGCATTTT
NA	NA	TRBJ1-1	TRBV2	CASSEYSFEAFF	TGTGCCAGCAGTGAGTATTCGTTTGAAGCTTTCTTT
TRBD2	NA	TRBJ2-3	TRBV6-4	CASSELAGRVPDTQYF	TGTGCCAGCAGCGAACTAGCGGGAAGGGTCCCAGATACGCAGTATTTT
NA	NA	TRBJ1-1	TRBV5-1	CASGIQRANTEAFF	TGCGCCAGCGGGATCCAAAGAGCGAACACTGAAGCTTTCTTT
NA	NA	TRBJ1-2	TRBV27	CASGWVNYGYTF	TGTGCCAGCGGATGGGTCAACTATGGCTACACCTTC
NA	NA	TRBJ2-1	TRBV6-5	CASSYSRYSYNEQFF	TGTGCCAGCAGTTACTCCCGGTACTCCTACAATGAGCAGTTCTTC
NA	few	TRBJ1-1	TRBV7-9	CASSRERTEAFF	TGTGCCAGCAGCAGGGAACGCACTGAAGCTTTCTTT
NA	NA	TRBJ2-7	TRBV7-3	CASSQDPGSYEQYF	TGTGCCAGCAGCCAGGATCCGGGCTCCTACGAGCAGTACTTC
NA	NA	TRBJ2-6	TRBV30	CARSTGANVLTF	TGTGCCAGGTCGACTGGGGCCAACGTCCTGACTTTC
TRBD1	few	TRBJ2-1	TRBV6-1	CASRYRGDNEQFF	TGTGCCAGCAGATACAGGGGGGACAATGAGCAGTTCTTC
NA	few	TRBJ2-7	TRBV11-2	CASSSRVQSYEQYF	TGTGCCAGCAGCTCCCGGGTCCAGTCCTACGAGCAGTACTTC
TRBD2	once	TRBJ2-1	TRBV10-3	CAISKIGLAGATVNEQFF	TGTGCCATCAGCAAGATCGGGCTAGCGGGAGCTACAGTTAATGAGCAGTTCTTC
NA	few	TRBJ1-2	TRBV2	CASSEPGLTDGYTF	TGTGCCAGCAGTGAACCGGGCCTGACGGATGGCTACACCTTC
NA	NA	TRBJ1-4	TRBV9	CASSVLVGEKLFF	TGTGCCAGCAGCGTATTGGTAGGCGAAAAACTGTTTTTT
TRBD1	NA	TRBJ1-1	TRBV6-1	CASSATGKSLTEAFF	TGTGCCAGCAGTGCGACAGGGAAAAGTCTAACTGAAGCTTTCTTT
TRBD2	NA	TRBJ2-5	TRBV5-1	CASSSSSGSSETQYF	TGCGCCAGCAGCTCCTCTAGCGGGAGCTCCGAGACCCAGTACTTC
NA	NA	TRBJ1-5	TRBV19	CASSIRETPNPGNQPQHF	TGTGCCAGTAGTATCCGAGAGACACCAAACCCGGGCAATCAGCCCCAGCATTTT
TRBD2	NA	TRBJ2-5	TRBV4-2	CASSQRGVLAGGQEAQYF	TGTGCCAGCAGCCAACGAGGGGTACTAGCGGGAGGGCAAGAGGCCCAGTACTTC
TRBD2	NA	TRBJ2-7	TRBV28	CASRWWEGRSYEQYF	TGTGCCAGCAGGTGGTGGGAGGGTAGGTCCTACGAGCAGTACTTC
TRBD1	NA	TRBJ2-5	TRBV30	CAWSVTGGAETQYF	TGTGCCTGGAGTGTCACAGGGGGCGCAGAGACCCAGTACTTC
NA	once	TRBJ2-7	TRBV6-5	CASSYGPASLLYEQYF	TGTGCCAGCAGTTACGGGCCAGCTAGCCTCTTATACGAGCAGTACTTC
TRBD2	NA	TRBJ2-4	TRBV25-1	CASSKAGVENIQYF	TGTGCCAGCAGTAAAGCGGGAGTCGAGAACATTCAGTACTTC
TRBD1	NA	TRBJ1-1	TRBV7-9	CASSFDRDTEAFF	TGTGCCAGCAGCTTTGACAGGGACACTGAAGCTTTCTTT
TRBD1	NA	TRBJ2-3	TRBV19	CASSWDRFTDTQYF	TGTGCCAGTAGTTGGGACAGATTCACAGATACGCAGTATTTT
TRBD1	NA	TRBJ1-2	TRBV6-1	CASSVDRNYGYTF	TGTGCCAGCAGCGTGGACAGGAACTATGGCTACACCTTC
NA	NA	TRBJ1-6	TRBV4-3	CASSQDSSPLHF	TGCGCCAGCAGCCAAGACAGTTCACCCCTCCACTTT
NA	NA	TRBJ1-1	TRBV7-3	CASSLGGRGTEAFF	TGTGCCAGCAGCTTAGGAGGCAGGGGCACTGAAGCTTTCTTT
NA	few	TRBJ2-3	TRBV7-9	CASSLFRGGVSTDTQYF	TGTGCCAGCAGCTTATTCCGAGGGGGAGTCAGCACAGATACGCAGTATTTT
NA	NA	TRBJ2-3	TRBV5-4	CASSPGGRDRSTDTQYF	TGTGCCAGCAGCCCGGGGGGGAGGGACAGAAGCACAGATACGCAGTATTTT
NA	NA	TRBJ1-2	TRBV28	CASRTGYYGYTF	TGTGCCAGCAGAACAGGGTACTATGGCTACACCTTC
NA	once	TRBJ2-7	TRBV5-1	CASSLDPRTYEQYF	TGCGCCAGCAGCTTGGATCCGCGGACCTACGAGCAGTACTTC
NA	NA	TRBJ2-7	TRBV19	CAAGSRSYEQYF	TGTGCCGCAGGAAGCAGGTCCTACGAGCAGTACTTC
TRBD1	NA	TRBJ1-1	TRBV28	CASAGQGALKTEAFF	TGTGCCAGCGCGGGACAGGGGGCCCTAAAAACTGAAGCTTTCTTT
NA	NA	TRBJ2-3	TRBV29-1	CSVESPGDTQYF	TGCAGCGTTGAGAGTCCCGGAGATACGCAGTATTTT
NA	NA	TRBJ1-4	TRBV28	CASSSHESWTNEKLFF	TGTGCCAGCAGTTCCCATGAATCTTGGACTAATGAAAAACTGTTTTTT
NA	NA	TRBJ2-7	TRBV7-2	CASSSYRERAGYEQYF	TGTGCCAGCAGCAGCTACCGGGAGCGTGCGGGCTACGAGCAGTACTTC
NA	once	TRBJ2-1	TRBV9	CASSVRTGDNEQFF	TGTGCCAGCAGCGTTAGGACGGGAGACAATGAGCAGTTCTTC
TRBD1	NA	TRBJ2-2	TRBV28	CASRTGSSANTGELFF	TGTGCAAGTCGGACAGGGTCCTCCGCGAACACCGGGGAGCTGTTTTTT
TRBD1	NA	TRBJ2-2	TRBV11-2	CASTYRDRRTGELFF	TGTGCCAGCACCTACCGGGACAGACGGACCGGGGAGCTGTTTTTT
TRBD1	NA	TRBJ1-1	TRBV7-9	CASSQGGTNTEAFF	TGTGCCAGCAGCCAGGGGGGAACGAACACTGAAGCTTTCTTT
NA	NA	TRBJ2-1	TRBV2	CASRDSYNEQFF	TGTGCCAGCAGGGACAGTTACAATGAGCAGTTCTTC
TRBD2	NA	TRBJ2-1	TRBV7-2	CASSPKRDERFF	TGTGCCAGCAGCCCCAAGCGGGACGAGCGATTCTTC
NA	NA	TRBJ1-5	TRBV7-8	CASSPRGDRNDQPQHF	TGTGCCAGCAGCCCCCGGGGGGATAGGAACGATCAGCCCCAGCATTTT